This T cell receptor (beta chain) was found in a study of low-dose radiotherapy and immunotherapy resistance in tumors. Study context: Every six weeks patients received intravenous ipilimumab 1 mg/kg, and every two weeks they received intravenous nivolumab 240 mg. Every two weeks, the protocol called for intravenous cyclophosphamide at 200 mg/m2. It was given one day before each radiation and immunotherapy administration.

As a condition of eligibility, patients had advanced solid tumors lacking tumor-infiltrating lymphocytes. Alpha and beta chains were covered, as first-strand cDNA relied on TRAV- and TRBV-specific primers. It was with a constant-region primer and a V-primer adapter that TCRs were amplified over approximately 18 PCR cycles. Each CDR3 protein gets one entry after TCRdb re-called the reads with MiXCR. The sample lists 13,000 or so distinct CDR3 sequences, 60% to 80% occurring once. The CDR3 sequence is 14 residues long. Trimming shortened V by 0 bases and J by 5 bases, and 11 bases separated the two germline ends. CDR1 and CDR2 (germline): KGHSH, LQKENI.

The receptor was derived from a human donor with advanced metastatic prostate, ovarian, gallbladder or colorectal cancer (not recorded which). This table probably holds off-target reads from a library built for another chain. This rearrangement joins TRBV18 to TRBJ2-7, with D possibly matching TRBD2 (6 bases). The CDR3 DNA reads TGTGCCAGCTCACCACCCCGGGGGAAGAACGAGCAGTACTTC. This codes for CASSPPRGKNEQYF.